A selection of T cell receptor beta chains follows, all from one sample in a study of T cells in Graves' hyperthyroidism and ophthalmopathy. One entry per CDR3 protein, called by TCRdb with MiXCR from the multiplex PCR reads. Here the sample spans around 340,000 distinct CDR3 sequences, around 16% being singletons. Sequenced sample: blood. The source is a man younger than 45 with Graves' hyperthyroidism. The CDR3 runs from the conserved cysteine through the conserved F or W. Each record gives: J gene, D gene, V gene, clone size, CDR3 DNA, CDR3 protein. D genes are given only for firm matches. The size of a clone is reported for some rows only, either as once, few or many, or as a class for expanded clones.

j_gene: TRBJ2-7; d_gene: -; v_gene: TRBV6-1; abundance: few; CDR3nt: TGTGCCAGCAGTGATATGGGGGTATCCTACGAGCAGTACTTC; CDR3aa: CASSDMGVSYEQYF
j_gene: TRBJ2-3; d_gene: -; v_gene: TRBV10-2; abundance: few; CDR3nt: TGCGCCAGCGGCGCAAGCGGACGCACAGATACGCAGTATTTT; CDR3aa: CASGASGRTDTQYF
j_gene: TRBJ2-7; d_gene: -; v_gene: TRBV30; abundance: -; CDR3nt: TGTGCCTGGAGCCCGCCCCCCACAGGCCCCCACCACGAGCAGTACTTC; CDR3aa: CAWSPPPTGPHHEQYF
j_gene: TRBJ2-7; d_gene: -; v_gene: TRBV5-1; abundance: few; CDR3nt: TGCGCCAGCAGCCACGACGTTGGATCGAGGGAGCAGTACTTC; CDR3aa: CASSHDVGSREQYF
j_gene: TRBJ2-3; d_gene: -; v_gene: TRBV20-1; abundance: -; CDR3nt: TGCAGTGCTAGAGATGGACAGAGCACAGATACGCAGTATTTT; CDR3aa: CSARDGQSTDTQYF
j_gene: TRBJ2-1; d_gene: -; v_gene: TRBV5-1; abundance: many; CDR3nt: TGCGCCAGCAGCCTAAGGACAGCCTACAATGAGCAGTTCTTC; CDR3aa: CASSLRTAYNEQFF
j_gene: TRBJ2-3; d_gene: TRBD2; v_gene: TRBV11-3; abundance: few; CDR3nt: TGTGCCAGCAGCTTTACCCTTACCGGACTAGCGGGAGGGCCTGATACGCAGTATTTT; CDR3aa: CASSFTLTGLAGGPDTQYF
j_gene: TRBJ1-2; d_gene: -; v_gene: TRBV3-1; abundance: many; CDR3nt: TGTGCCAGCAGCCAGGGGGACATCCAGACCTTC; CDR3aa: CASSQGDIQTF
j_gene: TRBJ1-1; d_gene: -; v_gene: TRBV20-1; abundance: many; CDR3nt: TGCAGTGCTAGAGGACAGGAACGGGCTGAAGCTTTCTTT; CDR3aa: CSARGQERAEAFF
j_gene: TRBJ1-1; d_gene: -; v_gene: TRBV29-1; abundance: many; CDR3nt: TGCAGCGTTGAGGGGGATTCCTCAAGGGCTTTCTTT; CDR3aa: CSVEGDSSRAFF
j_gene: TRBJ2-7; d_gene: -; v_gene: TRBV5-1; abundance: -; CDR3nt: TGCGCCGGCAGCTGGGGGGACTACGAGCAGTACTTC; CDR3aa: CAGSWGDYEQYF
j_gene: TRBJ2-3; d_gene: TRBD2; v_gene: TRBV12-3/TRBV12-4; abundance: many; CDR3nt: TGTGCCAGCAGTTCTCTATTCTCTAGCGGACCGAACGGGGCAGATACGCAGTATTTT; CDR3aa: CASSSLFSSGPNGADTQYF
j_gene: TRBJ1-6; d_gene: -; v_gene: TRBV5-5; abundance: -; CDR3nt: TGTGCCAGCAGCTTAGGCGAATCGGGTCTGAATTCACCCCTCCACTTT; CDR3aa: CASSLGESGLNSPLHF
j_gene: TRBJ1-2; d_gene: -; v_gene: TRBV18; abundance: many; CDR3nt: TGTGCCAGCTCACCTGAATCTAACTATGGCTACACCTTC; CDR3aa: CASSPESNYGYTF
j_gene: TRBJ2-3; d_gene: TRBD2; v_gene: TRBV5-8; abundance: many; CDR3nt: TGTGCCAGCAGCCTTCTAGCGGGGAGCACAGATACGCAGTATTTT; CDR3aa: CASSLLAGSTDTQYF
j_gene: TRBJ1-3; d_gene: -; v_gene: TRBV6-1; abundance: -; CDR3nt: TGTGCCAGCATCGGGACCGACTCTGGAAACACCATATATTTT; CDR3aa: CASIGTDSGNTIYF